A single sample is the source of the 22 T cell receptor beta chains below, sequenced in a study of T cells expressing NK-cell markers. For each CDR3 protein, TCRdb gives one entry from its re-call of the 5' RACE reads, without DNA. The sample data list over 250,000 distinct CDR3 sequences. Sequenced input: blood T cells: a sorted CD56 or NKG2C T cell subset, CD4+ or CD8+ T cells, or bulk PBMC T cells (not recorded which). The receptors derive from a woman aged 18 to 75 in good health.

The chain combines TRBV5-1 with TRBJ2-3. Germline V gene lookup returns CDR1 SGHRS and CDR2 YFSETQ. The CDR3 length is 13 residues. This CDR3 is CASSYGFVDTQYF.

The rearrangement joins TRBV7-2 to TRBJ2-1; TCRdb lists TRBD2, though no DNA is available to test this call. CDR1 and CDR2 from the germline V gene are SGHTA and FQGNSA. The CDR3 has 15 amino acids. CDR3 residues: CASSADYRAYNEQFF. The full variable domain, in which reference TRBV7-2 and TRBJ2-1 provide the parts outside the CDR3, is GAGVSQSPSNKVTEKGKDVELRCDPISGHTALYWYRQSLGQGLEFLIYFQGNSAPDKSGLPSDRFSAERTGGSVSTLTIQRTQQEDSAVYLCASSADYRAYNEQFFGPGTRLTVL.

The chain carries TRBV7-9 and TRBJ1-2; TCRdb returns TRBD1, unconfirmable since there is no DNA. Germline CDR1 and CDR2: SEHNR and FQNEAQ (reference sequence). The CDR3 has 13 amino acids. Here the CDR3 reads CASSARDREGYTF.

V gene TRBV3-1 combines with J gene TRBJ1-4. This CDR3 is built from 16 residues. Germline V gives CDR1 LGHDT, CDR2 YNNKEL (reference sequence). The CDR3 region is CASSTGAVPGRAKLFF.

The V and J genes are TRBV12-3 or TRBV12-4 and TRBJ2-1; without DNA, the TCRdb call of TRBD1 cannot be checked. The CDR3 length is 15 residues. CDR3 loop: CASSSPLGLHNEQFF.

The CDR3 loop is CASTLADTGELFF. This rearrangement joins TRBV6-1 to TRBJ2-2. The CDR3 contains 13 residues. Germline CDR1 and CDR2: MNHNS and SASEGT.

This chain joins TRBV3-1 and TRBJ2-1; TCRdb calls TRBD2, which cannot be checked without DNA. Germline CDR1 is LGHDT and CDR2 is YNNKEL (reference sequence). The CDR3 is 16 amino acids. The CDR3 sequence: CASSQTSGSSYNEQFF.

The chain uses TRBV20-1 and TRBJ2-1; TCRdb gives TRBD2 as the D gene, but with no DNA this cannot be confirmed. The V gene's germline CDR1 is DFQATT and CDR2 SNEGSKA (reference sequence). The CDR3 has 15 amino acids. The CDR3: CSASHSGGAHNEQFF.

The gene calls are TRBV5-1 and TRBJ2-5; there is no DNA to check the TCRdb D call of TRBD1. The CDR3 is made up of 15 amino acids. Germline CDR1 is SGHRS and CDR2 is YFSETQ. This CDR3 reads CASSSIGQFQETQYF.

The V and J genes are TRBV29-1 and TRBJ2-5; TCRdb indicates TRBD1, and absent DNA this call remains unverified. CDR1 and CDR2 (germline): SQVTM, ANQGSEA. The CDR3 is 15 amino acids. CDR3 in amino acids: CSVERTGGAGETQYF. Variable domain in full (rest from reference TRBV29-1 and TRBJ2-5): SAVISQKPSRDICQRGTSLTIQCQVDSQVTMMFWYRQQPGQSLTLIATANQGSEATYESGFVIDKFPISRPNLTFSTLTVSNMSPEDSSIYLCSVERTGGAGETQYFGPGTRLLVL.

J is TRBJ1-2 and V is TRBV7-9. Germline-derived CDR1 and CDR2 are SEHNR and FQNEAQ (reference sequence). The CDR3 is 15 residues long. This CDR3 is CASSGPDRTRYGYTF.

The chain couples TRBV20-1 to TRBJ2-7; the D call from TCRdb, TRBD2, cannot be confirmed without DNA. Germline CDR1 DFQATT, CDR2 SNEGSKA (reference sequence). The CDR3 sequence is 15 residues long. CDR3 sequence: CSASSGTSGTYEQYF.

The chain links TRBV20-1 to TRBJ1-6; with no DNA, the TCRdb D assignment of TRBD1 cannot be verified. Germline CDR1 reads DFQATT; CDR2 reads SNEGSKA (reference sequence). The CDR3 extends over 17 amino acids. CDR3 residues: CSASRDARSSYNSPLHF.

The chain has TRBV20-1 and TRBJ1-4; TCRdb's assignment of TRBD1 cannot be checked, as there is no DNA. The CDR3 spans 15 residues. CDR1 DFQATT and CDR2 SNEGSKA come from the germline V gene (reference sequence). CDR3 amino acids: CSARPDRGVKEKLFF.

The CDR3 sequence is CASSLGQGGNQPQHF. The chain carries TRBV5-1 and TRBJ1-5; TCRdb's assignment of TRBD1 cannot be checked, as there is no DNA. Germline CDR1 and CDR2: SGHRS and YFSETQ. CDR3 length: 15 amino acids.

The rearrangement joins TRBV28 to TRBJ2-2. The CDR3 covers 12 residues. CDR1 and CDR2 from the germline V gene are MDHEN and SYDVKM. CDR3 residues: CASSFLAGELFF.

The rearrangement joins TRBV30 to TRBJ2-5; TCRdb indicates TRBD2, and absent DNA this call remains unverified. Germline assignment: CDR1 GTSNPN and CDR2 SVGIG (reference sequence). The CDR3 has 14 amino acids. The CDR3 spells CAWTSGLASETQYF.

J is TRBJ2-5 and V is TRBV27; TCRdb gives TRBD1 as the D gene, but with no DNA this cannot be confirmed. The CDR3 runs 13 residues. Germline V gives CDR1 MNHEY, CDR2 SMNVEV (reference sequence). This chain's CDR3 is CASSLNPEGTQYF.

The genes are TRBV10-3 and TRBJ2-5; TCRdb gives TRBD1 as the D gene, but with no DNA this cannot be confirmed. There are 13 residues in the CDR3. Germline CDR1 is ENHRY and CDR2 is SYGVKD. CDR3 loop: CAISPGGGETQYF.

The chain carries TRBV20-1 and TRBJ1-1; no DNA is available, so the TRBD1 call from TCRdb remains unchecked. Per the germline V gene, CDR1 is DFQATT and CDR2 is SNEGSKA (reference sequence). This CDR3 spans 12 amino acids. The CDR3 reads CSARQGSTEAFF.

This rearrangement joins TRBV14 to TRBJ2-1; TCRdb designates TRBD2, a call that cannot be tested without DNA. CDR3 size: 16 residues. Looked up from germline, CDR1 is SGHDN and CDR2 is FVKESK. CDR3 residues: CASTKSGLAGEDEQFF. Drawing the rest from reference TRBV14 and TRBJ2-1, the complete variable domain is EAGVTQFPSHSVIEKGQTVTLRCDPISGHDNLYWYRRVMGKEIKFLLHFVKESKQDESGMPNNRFLAERTGGTYSTLKVQPAELEDSGVYFCASTKSGLAGEDEQFFGPGTRLTVL.

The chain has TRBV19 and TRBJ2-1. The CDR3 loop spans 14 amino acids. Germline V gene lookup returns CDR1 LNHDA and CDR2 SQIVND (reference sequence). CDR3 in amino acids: CASTTGGSDNEQFF. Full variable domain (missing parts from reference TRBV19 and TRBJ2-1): DGGITQSPKYLFRKEGQNVTLSCEQNLNHDAMYWYRQDPGQGLRLIYYSQIVNDFQKGDIAEGYSVSREKKESFPLTVTSAQKNPTAFYLCASTTGGSDNEQFFGPGTRLTVL.